The clone carrying this T cell receptor (beta chain) occurred a few times. Its antigen is still unknown. The length of the CDR3 is 14 residues. The V end lost 2 bases, the J end lost 5 bases, and 13 bases lay between the germline ends. Germline V gene data show CDR1 as MNHEY and CDR2 as SMNVEV (reference sequence). The sample originates from a study of beta chain features in type 1 diabetes. General study points: In every one of the four CD4+ subsets, TCRB CDR3s were moderately but significantly shorter in Type 1 diabetes patients.

Sequenced material consisted of expressed TCRB transcripts (all of the isolated RNA was reverse transcribed). The table came from immunoSEQ multiplex PCR; TCRdb's copy has only in-frame clones and leaves some out. The sample consists of about 450,000 clones, over 10% of them appearing once. Specimen: naive CD4+ T cells from blood. V and J are TRBV27 and TRBJ2-7; D might be TRBD1 (5 bases). This receptor was obtained from a woman under 30 in good health. The CDR3 DNA is TGTGCCAGCAGTTTAAGAGGCAGGGCCGACGAGCAGTACTTC. This sequence encodes CASSLRGRADEQYF.